The subject of this entry is one T cell receptor beta chain. The data stem from a study of control samples from healthy donors and cancer patients. Assay: immunoSEQ multiplex PCR; the TCRdb copy retains only in-frame clones and omits some. The sample yields 90,000 to 95,000 clones, over 80% seen once. The CDR3 is 14 residues long. Trimming cost V 8 bases and J 0 bases, with 11 bases left between them. Per the germline V gene, CDR1 is MDHEN and CDR2 is SYDVKM. What was sequenced was blood. This chain uses TRBV28 with TRBJ1-5; D gene uncertain. The clonotype was recovered from a young man in good health. The CDR3 DNA reads TGTGCCAGCCTACTGGCCCTTAGCAATCAGCCCCAGCATTTT. The encoded protein is CASLLALSNQPQHF.